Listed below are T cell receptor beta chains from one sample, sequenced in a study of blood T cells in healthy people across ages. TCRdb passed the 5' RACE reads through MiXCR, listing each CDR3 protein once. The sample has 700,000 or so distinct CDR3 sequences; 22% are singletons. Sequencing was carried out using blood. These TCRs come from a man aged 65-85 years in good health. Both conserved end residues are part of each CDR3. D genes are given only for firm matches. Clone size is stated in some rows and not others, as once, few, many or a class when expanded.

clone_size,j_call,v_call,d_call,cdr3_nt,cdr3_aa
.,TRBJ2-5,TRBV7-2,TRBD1,TGTGCCAGCAGCTTTGGACAGGGTCGCCACGAGCAGTGCTTC,CASSFGQGRHEQCF
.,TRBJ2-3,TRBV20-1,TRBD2,TGCAGTGCTAGAAGGCTAGCGGGGACAGATACGCAGTATTTT,CSARRLAGTDTQYF
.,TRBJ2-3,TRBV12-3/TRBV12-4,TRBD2,TGTGCCAGCAGTTCCCCAGGAGCGGGGGGTAGCACAGATACGCAGTATTTT,CASSSPGAGGSTDTQYF
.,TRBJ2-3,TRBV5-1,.,TGCGCCAGCAACATGGACGTTAGCACAGATACGCAGTATTTT,CASNMDVSTDTQYF
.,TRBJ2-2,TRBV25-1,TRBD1,TGTGCCAGCAGGGGGACAGGTCCTCCCCCCGGGGAGCTGTTTTTT,CASRGTGPPPGELFF
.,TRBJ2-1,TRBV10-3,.,TGTGCCATCAGTGAAGGGAAGGGACTGACCTACAATGAGCAGTTCTTC,CAISEGKGLTYNEQFF
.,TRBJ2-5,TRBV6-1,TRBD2,TGTGCCAGCAGCCGAGGACTAGCGGGAGGCCCGGAGACCCAGTACTTC,CASSRGLAGGPETQYF
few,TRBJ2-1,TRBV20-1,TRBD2,TGCAGTGCTAGAGATGAGGGGAGGGTGATCAATGAGCAGTTCTTC,CSARDEGRVINEQFF
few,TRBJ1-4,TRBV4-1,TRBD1,TGCGCCAGCAGCCACCGGGACAGAGCAACTAATGAAAAACTGTTTTTT,CASSHRDRATNEKLFF
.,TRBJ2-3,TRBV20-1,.,TGCAGTGCTAGTTCGCGTGTTGGGTACACAGATACGCGGTATTTT,CSASSRVGYTDTRYF
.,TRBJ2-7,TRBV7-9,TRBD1,TGTGCCAGCAGCGCGGACAGGGTACTGTTAAGCGGGCAGTACTTC,CASSADRVLLSGQYF
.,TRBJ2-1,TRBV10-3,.,TGTGCCATCAAAGAGGGGGGAGACAATGAGCAGTTCTTC,CAIKEGGDNEQFF
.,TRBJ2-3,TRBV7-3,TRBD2,TGTGCCAGCAGCTTATTTCCCGCGGGGGGGCAAGATACGCCGTATTTT,CASSLFPAGGQDTPYF
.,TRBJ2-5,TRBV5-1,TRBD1,TGCGCCAGCAGCCAACGGGACAGGGGGCAAGAGACCCAGTACTTC,CASSQRDRGQETQYF
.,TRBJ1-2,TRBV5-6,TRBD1,TGTGCCAGCACCTTGGACAGGTCCTATGGCTACACCTTC,CASTLDRSYGYTF
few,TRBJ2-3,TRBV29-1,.,TGCAGCGTTTCCCAAAGGTCCCCAGATACGCAGTATTTT,CSVSQRSPDTQYF
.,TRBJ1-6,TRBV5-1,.,TGCGCCAGCAGCTCACAATCGGACGGGAATGGGTCACCCCTCCACTTT,CASSSQSDGNGSPLHF
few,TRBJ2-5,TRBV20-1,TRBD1,TGCAGTGCTCGGACAGGCGTCAAAAGGGAGCAGTACTTC,CSARTGVKREQYF
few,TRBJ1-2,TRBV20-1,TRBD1,TGCAGTGCAGCGGGACAGCCAACTAACTATGGCTACACCTTC,CSAAGQPTNYGYTF
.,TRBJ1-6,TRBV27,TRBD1,TGTGCCAGCAGTGGGACAGGGCTCTCACCCCTCCACTTT,CASSGTGLSPLHF
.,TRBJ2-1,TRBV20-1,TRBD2,TGCAGTGCTAGAGATGACGCGGGAGGTCGCAATGAGCAGTTCTTC,CSARDDAGGRNEQFF
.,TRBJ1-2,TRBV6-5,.,TGTGCCAGCAGTTACCGCGGAGGCGGCTATGGCTACACCTTC,CASSYRGGGYGYTF
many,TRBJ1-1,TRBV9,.,TGTGCCAGCAGCGGGAGACAGGACAACACTGAAGCTTTCTTT,CASSGRQDNTEAFF
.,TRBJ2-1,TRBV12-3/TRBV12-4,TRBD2,TGTGCCAGCAGTTTACGAACCTCGGGACTAGACTACAATGAGCAGTTCTTC,CASSLRTSGLDYNEQFF
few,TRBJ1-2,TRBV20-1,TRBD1,TGCAGTGCTATGCCGGGACAGGGGGCGCGAAGGGGTGGCTACACCTTC,CSAMPGQGARRGGYTF
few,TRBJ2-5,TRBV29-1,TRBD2,TGCAGCGTTCTCGCGGGAGGTGAGGCCCAGTACTTC,CSVLAGGEAQYF
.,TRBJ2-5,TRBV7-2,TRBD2,TGTGCCAGCGCGGGCGGGAGTAAGGAGACCCAGTACTTC,CASAGGSKETQYF
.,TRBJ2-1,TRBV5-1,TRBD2,TGCGCCAGCAGCTTGGGGACTAGCGGGATGGCCTACAATGAGCAGTTCTTC,CASSLGTSGMAYNEQFF
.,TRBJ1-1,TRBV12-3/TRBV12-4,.,TGTGCCAGCAGCAGTTCGGATAAGAACACTGAAGCTTTCTTT,CASSSSDKNTEAFF
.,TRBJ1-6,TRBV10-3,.,TGTGCCATCAGTGATTACACCGATTCACCCCTCCACTTT,CAISDYTDSPLHF
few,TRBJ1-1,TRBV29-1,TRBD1,TGCAGCGGAACGGAAACAGGGGGACGTGACACTGAAGCTTTCTTT,CSGTETGGRDTEAFF
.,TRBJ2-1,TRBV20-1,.,TGCAGTGCTGGTAGGGGGGGGATTGATGAGCAGTTCTTC,CSAGRGGIDEQFF
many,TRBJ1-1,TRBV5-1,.,TGTGCCAGCAGTTTGGGGGGCGCGAGCACTGAAGCTTTCTTT,CASSLGGASTEAFF
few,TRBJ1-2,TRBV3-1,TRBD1,TGTGCCAGCAGCCAATTGACAGGGTCCACTGAAAACTATGGCTACACCTTC,CASSQLTGSTENYGYTF
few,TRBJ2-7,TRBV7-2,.,TGTGCCAGCAGCTTAGGGTGGAGGGAGTCCTACGAGCAGTACTTC,CASSLGWRESYEQYF
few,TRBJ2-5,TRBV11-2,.,TGTGCCAGCAGCTTAGCTTTGGTCGGCGCAGAGACCCAGTACTTC,CASSLALVGAETQYF
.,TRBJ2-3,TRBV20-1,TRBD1,TGCAGTGCTCGGGACAGGGTGTCAGATACGCAGTATTTT,CSARDRVSDTQYF
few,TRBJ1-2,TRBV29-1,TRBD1,TGCAGCGCTGGACAGGGGGCGAATGGCTACACCTTC,CSAGQGANGYTF
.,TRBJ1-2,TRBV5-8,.,TGTGCCAGCAGCACGCAGGGGCTTGGCTACACCTTC,CASSTQGLGYTF
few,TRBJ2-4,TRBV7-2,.,TGTGCCAGCAATAACAGGGAATTAGCCAAAAACATTCAGTACTTC,CASNNRELAKNIQYF
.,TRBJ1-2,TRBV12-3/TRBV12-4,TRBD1,TGTGCCAGCAGCCGGACAGGCTATGGCCACACCTTC,CASSRTGYGHTF
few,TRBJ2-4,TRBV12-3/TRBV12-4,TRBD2,TGTGCCAGCAGTCTCGGGACTAGCGGCCCCCTAAACATTCAGTACTTC,CASSLGTSGPLNIQYF
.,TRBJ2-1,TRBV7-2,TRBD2,TGTGCCAGCAGGAGTGGGACTAGCGACAATGAGCAGTTCTTC,CASRSGTSDNEQFF
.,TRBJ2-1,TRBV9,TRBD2,TGTGCCAGCAGCGTAAGGGGGACTAGCGGGTCTAATGAGCAGTTCTTC,CASSVRGTSGSNEQFF
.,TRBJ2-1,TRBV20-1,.,TGCAGTGCTAGGGCGGGACTTTTCAATGAGCAGTTCTTC,CSARAGLFNEQFF
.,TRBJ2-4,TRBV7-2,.,TGTGCCAGCAGCTTAGTAAGGGCCCCCTTAGCCAAAAACATTCAGTACTTC,CASSLVRAPLAKNIQYF
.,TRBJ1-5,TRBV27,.,TGTGCCAGCCGAACAGGGATTCAGCCCCAGCATTTT,CASRTGIQPQHF
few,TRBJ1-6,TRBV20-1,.,TGCAGTGCTAGGGACAGCCAGAATTCACCCCTCCACTTT,CSARDSQNSPLHF
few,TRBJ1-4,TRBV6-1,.,TGTGCCACGAACCCGACAGGCTCGAATGAAAAACTGTTTTTT,CATNPTGSNEKLFF
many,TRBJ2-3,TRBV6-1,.,TGTGCCAGCAGTGAAGCCACTAGGGCCTATACGCAGTATTTT,CASSEATRAYTQYF